This TCR beta chain was captured by sequencing in a study of blood T cell repertoires in COVID-19 (dated by TCRdb to between 2020 and 2021). Background for the entire study: The collaborator samples originated in the United States, Italy and Spain and spanned the acute and convalescent phases of COVID-19. Deeply sampled blood TCRbeta repertoires from subjects exposed to, actively infected with, or recovered from COVID-19 were included in the dataset. The repertoires were released in a freely available public database meant as a resource for research on the immune response to SARS-CoV-2. The material from the prospective study consisted of cDNA or gDNA derived from T cells, B-cell-depleted T cells, or PBMCs. Where HLA class I and class II types were available, the types were taken from metadata supplied by the sample provider, not from assay-based typing. The samples were drawn from the first 160 participants of the ongoing ImmuneRACE study and from 950 to 1,500 subjects provided by 6 global collaborators. Nearly every sample came with metadata listing a de-identified subject ID, COVID-19 status, age in years and sex.

TCRbeta CDR3 regions were amplified from genomic DNA by means of the immunoSEQ Assay, a bias-controlled multiplex PCR. The authors' pipeline ran thus. The number of nucleated cells in each sample was estimated from the amplification of reference gene primers within the assay. To quantify the absolute abundance of each unique TCRbeta CDR3 rearrangement, sequence reads were collapsed and filtered. Productive Simpson clonality was computed per sample as the square root of Simpson's diversity index over productive rearrangements. This immuneACCESS table, as held by TCRdb, lists in-frame sequences with V and J called but not all clones. Of the missing ones, under half trace to an unresolved V gene in checked studies; the others have no known cause. That table is the source of V, J and clone size, and D and trimming were worked out from the DNA. This sample lists some 150,000 clones; approximately 85% were detected once. The ten largest clones take up 0.63% of the sample.

Based on the germline V gene, the CDR1 and CDR2 sequences are MNHEY and SVGEGT. Trimming takes 4 bases off V and 9 bases off J; junction bases not matched to a gene: 6. The CDR3 has 14 amino acids, counting the end cysteine and phenylalanine. The DNA shown is the 42-base CDR3, in frame from base 1. One collaborating source in Seattle enrolled patients while the patients were actively infected and followed the patients over time throughout the course of disease. Each collaborating institution followed its own protocols to collect whole blood in K2EDTA tubes. For TCRbeta analysis, collaborator samples were shipped as frozen whole blood, as isolated PBMCs, or as DNA extracted from either sample type. Overall study outcomes, separate from this receptor: The quantity of clinical and demographic metadata differed by source and by participant and was supplied without curation.

For this clone: Its recognized antigen is unknown. Per-nucleotide qualities are absent, and no much larger clonotype sits a single base away.

The sample comprised peripheral blood. The V gene is TRBV6-2 or TRBV6-3 and the J gene is TRBJ1-6; TRBD1 aligns with 7 central bases. The origin of this receptor is a man aged 60 to 75 with COVID-19, enrolled during active disease. The DNA sequence is as follows: TGTGCCAGCAGTTCCGACAGGGTTTTTTCACCCCTCCACTTT. It is translated as CASSSDRVFSPLHF.